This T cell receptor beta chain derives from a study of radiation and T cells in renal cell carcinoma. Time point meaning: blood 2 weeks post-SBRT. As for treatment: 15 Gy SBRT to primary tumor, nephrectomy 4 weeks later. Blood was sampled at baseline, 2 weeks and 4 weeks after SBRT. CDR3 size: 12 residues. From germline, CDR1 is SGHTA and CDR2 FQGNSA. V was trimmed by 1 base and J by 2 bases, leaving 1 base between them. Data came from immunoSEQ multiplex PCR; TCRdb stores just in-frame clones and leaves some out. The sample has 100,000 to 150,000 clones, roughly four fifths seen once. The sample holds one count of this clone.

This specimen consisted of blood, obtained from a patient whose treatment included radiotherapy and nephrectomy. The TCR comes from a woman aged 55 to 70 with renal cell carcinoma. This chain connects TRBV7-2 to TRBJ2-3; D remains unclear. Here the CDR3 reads CASSLDTDTQYF. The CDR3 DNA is TGTGCCAGCAGCTTAGACACAGATACGCAGTATTTT.